This T cell receptor beta chain was identified in a study of T cell responses to AZD1222 COVID-19 vaccine. Study context: Second-dose timings of about 4 or about 12 weeks were pooled. Study-wide results and limits: Baseline serostatus was positive in only five to seven AZD1222 recipients. Donor demographics were predominantly white British with a female majority; clonal diversity may be underestimated.

Some clones are missing from TCRdb's copy, which holds only in-frame ones; the method was immunoSEQ multiplex PCR. The table has some 120,000 clones, 75% to 90% seen once. Comments on this clone: Its antigen is still unknown.

The sequencing here drew on peripheral blood, taken on day 0 of AZD1222 vaccination. The sequence came from an adult in good health.

This CDR3 reads CASRKDRENSPLHF. DNA of the CDR3: TGCGCCAGCAGGAAGGACAGGGAAAATTCACCCCTCCACTTT. V usage is TRBV5-1 and J usage is TRBJ1-6; 8 bases match TRBD1. Germline CDR1 SGHRS, CDR2 YFSETQ. This CDR3 is built from 14 residues. V was pared by 5 bases and J by 7 bases, with 5 bases of the junction left unmatched. Complete variable domain (other parts from reference TRBV5-1 and TRBJ1-6): KAGVTQTPRYLIKTRGQQVTLSCSPISGHRSVSWYQQTPGQGLQFLFEYFSETQRNKGNFPGRFSGRQFSNSRSEMNVSTLELGDSALYLCASRKDRENSPLHFGNGTRLTVT.